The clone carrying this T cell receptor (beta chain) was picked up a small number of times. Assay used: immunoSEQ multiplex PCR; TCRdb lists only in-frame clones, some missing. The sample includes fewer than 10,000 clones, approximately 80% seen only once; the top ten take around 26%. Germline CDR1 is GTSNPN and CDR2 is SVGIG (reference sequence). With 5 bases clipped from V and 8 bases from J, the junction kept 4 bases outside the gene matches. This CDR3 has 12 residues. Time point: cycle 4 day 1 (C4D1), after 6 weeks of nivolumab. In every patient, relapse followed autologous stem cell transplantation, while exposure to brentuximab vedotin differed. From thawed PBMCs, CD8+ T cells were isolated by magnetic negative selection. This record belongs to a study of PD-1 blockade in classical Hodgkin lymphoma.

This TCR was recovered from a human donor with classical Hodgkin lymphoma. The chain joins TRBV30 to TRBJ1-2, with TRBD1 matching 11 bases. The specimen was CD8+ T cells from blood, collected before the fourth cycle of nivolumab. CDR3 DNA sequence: TGTGCCTGGGGACAGGGGGCTCCCGGCTACACCTTC. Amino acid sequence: CAWGQGAPGYTF.